What follows is one TCR beta chain and its context. The data are from a study of T-cell memory formation after mild COVID-19. Constant-segment primers were used for 5'RACE, and the resulting TCR alpha and TCR beta cDNA libraries carried sample barcodes and UMIs. Using its own MiXCR run on the 5' RACE reads, TCRdb lists one record per CDR3 protein. This repertoire shows a few hundred thousand distinct CDR3 sequences, under 30% found once; its top ten account for less than 15%. This CDR3 has 15 amino acids. The V gene lost 0 bases and the J gene lost 2 bases, with 11 bases spanning the gap. CDR1 and CDR2 (germline): MGHRA, YSYEKL.

This receptor was taken from an adult woman who had mild COVID-19 (a few samples of this study predate the infection). Cell type and time point are not known. The chain couples TRBV4-1 to TRBJ2-7; possibly TRBD1 for D (5 bases). Sequenced sample: PBMCs or a T cell subset sorted from them (not recorded which). The CDR3 DNA reads TGCGCCAGCAGCCAAGAGACAGTCCAGACCTACGAGCAGTACTTC. This encodes CASSQETVQTYEQYF.